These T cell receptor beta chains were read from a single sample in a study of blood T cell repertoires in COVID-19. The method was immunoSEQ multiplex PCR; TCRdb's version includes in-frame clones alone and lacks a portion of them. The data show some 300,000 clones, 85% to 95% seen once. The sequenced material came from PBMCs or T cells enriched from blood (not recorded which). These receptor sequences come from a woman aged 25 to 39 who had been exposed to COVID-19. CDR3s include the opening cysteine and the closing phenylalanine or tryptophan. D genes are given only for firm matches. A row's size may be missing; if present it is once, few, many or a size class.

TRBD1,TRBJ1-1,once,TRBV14,TGTGCCAGCACCTCTGAGGACAGGGAGGGGACAGGGACTGAAGCTTTCTTT,CASTSEDREGTGTEAFF
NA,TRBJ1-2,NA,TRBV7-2,TGTGCCAGCAGCTCCAGCCCGGGGGGTACCCCCTATGGCTACACCTTC,CASSSSPGGTPYGYTF
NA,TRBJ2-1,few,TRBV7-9,TGTGCCAGCACCGCCTGGGAGGATTACAATGAGCAGTTCTTC,CASTAWEDYNEQFF
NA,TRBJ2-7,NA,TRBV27,TGTGCCAGCAGTGCCACAGGTTACTACGAGCAGTACTTC,CASSATGYYEQYF
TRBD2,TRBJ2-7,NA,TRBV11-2,TGTGCCAGCAGCTTAGTTTGGGCTAGCGGGAGGAGCTCCTACGAGCAGTACTTC,CASSLVWASGRSSYEQYF
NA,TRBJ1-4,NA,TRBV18,TGTGCCAGCTCCCTCGTACTATCCGGTAATGAAAAACTGTTTTTT,CASSLVLSGNEKLFF
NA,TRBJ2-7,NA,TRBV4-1,TGCGCCAGCAGCCAAGAGGCACAGGGTTTCTACGAGCAGTACTTC,CASSQEAQGFYEQYF
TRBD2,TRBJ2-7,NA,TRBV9,TGTGCCAGCAGCGGGACTAGCGGGGGGGCTCTCGAGCAGTACTTC,CASSGTSGGALEQYF
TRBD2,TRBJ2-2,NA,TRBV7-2,TGTGCCAGCCCCTGGACTAGCGGGACGAACACCGGGGAGCTGTTTTTT,CASPWTSGTNTGELFF
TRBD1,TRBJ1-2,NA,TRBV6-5,TGTGCCAGCATCTTCGCAGGGGGGCCCAACTATGGCTACACCTTC,CASIFAGGPNYGYTF
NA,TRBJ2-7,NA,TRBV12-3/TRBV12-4,TGTGCCAGCAGCCCCGGGGTCTCCGAGCAGTACTTC,CASSPGVSEQYF
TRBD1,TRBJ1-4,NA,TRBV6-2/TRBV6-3,TGTGCCAGCAGTTACCCGGACAGGGATAATGAAAAACTGTTTTTT,CASSYPDRDNEKLFF
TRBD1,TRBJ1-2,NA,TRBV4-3,TGCGCCAGCAGCCACAAGAAGATAGGACAGGGTCAAGACTATGGCTACACCTTC,CASSHKKIGQGQDYGYTF
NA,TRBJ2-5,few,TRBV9,TGTGCCAGCAGCGTCGGGCAAGAGACCCAGTACTTC,CASSVGQETQYF
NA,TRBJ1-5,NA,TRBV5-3,TGTGCCAGAAGCTTGGGACAAAATAGCAATCAGCCCCAGCATTTT,CARSLGQNSNQPQHF
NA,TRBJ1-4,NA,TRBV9,TGTGCCAGCAGCGGAAACCGGGAACTCGAGCTTAATGAAAAACTGTTTTTT,CASSGNRELELNEKLFF
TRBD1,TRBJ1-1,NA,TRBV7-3,TGTGCCAGCAGCCTCCAGGGGGTCACTGAAGCTTTCTTT,CASSLQGVTEAFF
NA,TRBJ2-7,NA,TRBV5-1,TGCGCCAGCAGCTCAGGGCTACAGGGCTACGAGCAGTACTTC,CASSSGLQGYEQYF
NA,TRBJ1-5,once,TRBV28,TGTGCCAGCAGACCCGACCCGGGATTGATACAGCCCCAGCATTTT,CASRPDPGLIQPQHF
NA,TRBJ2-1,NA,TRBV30,TGTGCCTGGAGTGTACTTCGGCAGGGGAACTTAAGAAATGAGCAGTTCTTC,CAWSVLRQGNLRNEQFF
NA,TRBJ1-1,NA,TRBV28,TGTGCCAGCAGTTCCCTCTCATTCCACAGGGCAAGGGGGTCTGAAGCTTTCTTT,CASSSLSFHRARGSEAFF
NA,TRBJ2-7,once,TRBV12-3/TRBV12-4,TGTGCCAGCAGTTTTCTGCAGTCCTACGAGCAGTACTTC,CASSFLQSYEQYF
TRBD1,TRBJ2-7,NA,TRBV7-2,TGTGCCAGCAGCCGCCGGGACAGTTTCTACGAGCAGTACTTC,CASSRRDSFYEQYF
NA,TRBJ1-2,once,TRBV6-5,TGTGCCAGCAGGGACACCTCTGTCTATGGCTACACCTTC,CASRDTSVYGYTF
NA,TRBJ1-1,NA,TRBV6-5,TGTGCCAGCAGCGGACAGAACAAAGCTTTCTTT,CASSGQNKAFF
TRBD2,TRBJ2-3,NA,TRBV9,TGTGCCAGCAGCGTACTAGCGGTGATAGATACGCAGTATTTT,CASSVLAVIDTQYF
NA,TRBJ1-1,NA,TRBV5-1,TGCGCCAGCAGCTTGGGGCAGGGTGAAGCTTTCTTT,CASSLGQGEAFF
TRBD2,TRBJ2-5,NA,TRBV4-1,TGCGCCAGCAGCCAAGATAATCGGGTTAGCGGGGGATTGGCCCAGTACTTC,CASSQDNRVSGGLAQYF
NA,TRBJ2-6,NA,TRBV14,TGTGCCAGCAGCCGATGGGCAACCCTTTCCGTCCTGACTTTC,CASSRWATLSVLTF
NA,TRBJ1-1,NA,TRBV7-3,TGTGCCAGCAGCTTAACGCTTGGCCCCCGGGGGGCTGAAGCTTTCTTT,CASSLTLGPRGAEAFF
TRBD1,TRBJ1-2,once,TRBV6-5,TGTGCCAGCAGTTACTCCGAGGGGGACAGGGGCTCTGGCTACACCTTC,CASSYSEGDRGSGYTF
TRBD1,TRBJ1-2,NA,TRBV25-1,TGTGCCAGCAGTGATTTCCCACAGGGGGCGGGTTCCTATGGCTACACCTTC,CASSDFPQGAGSYGYTF
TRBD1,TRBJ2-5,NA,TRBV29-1,TGCAGCGTTCGAGTCCCGGACAGGGAAGAGACCCAGTACTTC,CSVRVPDREETQYF
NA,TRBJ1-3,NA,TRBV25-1,TGTGCCAGCAGCGTTACAGACTCTGGAAACACCATATATTTT,CASSVTDSGNTIYF
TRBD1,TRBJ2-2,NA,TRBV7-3,TGTGCCAGCAGCAACAGGGGCGGGGAGCTGTTTTTT,CASSNRGGELFF
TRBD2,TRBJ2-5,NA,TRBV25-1,TGTGCCAGCAGTGAAAACGGACGGGGGGAGGCCCAGTACTTC,CASSENGRGEAQYF
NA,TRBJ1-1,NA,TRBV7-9,TGTGCCAGCAGCCAGGACAGTATGAACACTGAAGCTTTCTTT,CASSQDSMNTEAFF
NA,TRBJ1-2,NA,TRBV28,TGTGCCAGCAGTTTCGGTCCAGGGAATTATGGCTACACCTTC,CASSFGPGNYGYTF